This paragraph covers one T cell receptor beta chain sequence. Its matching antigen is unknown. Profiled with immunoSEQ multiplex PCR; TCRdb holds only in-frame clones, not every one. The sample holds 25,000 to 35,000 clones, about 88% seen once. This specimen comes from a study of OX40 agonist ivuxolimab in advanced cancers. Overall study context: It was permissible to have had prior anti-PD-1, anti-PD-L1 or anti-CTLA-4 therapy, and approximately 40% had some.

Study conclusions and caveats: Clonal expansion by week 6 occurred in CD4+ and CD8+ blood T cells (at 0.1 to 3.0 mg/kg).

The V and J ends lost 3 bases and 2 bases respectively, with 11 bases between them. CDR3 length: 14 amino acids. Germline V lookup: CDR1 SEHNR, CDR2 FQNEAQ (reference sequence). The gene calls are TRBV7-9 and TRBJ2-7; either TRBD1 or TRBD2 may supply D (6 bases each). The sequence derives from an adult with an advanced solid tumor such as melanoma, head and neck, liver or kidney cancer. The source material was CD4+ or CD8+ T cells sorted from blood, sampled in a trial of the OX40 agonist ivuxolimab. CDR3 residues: CASSFGGPTYEQYF. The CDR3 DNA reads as TGTGCCAGCAGCTTCGGGGGCCCGACCTACGAGCAGTACTTC.